This TCR beta chain emerged from a study of T cell responses to AZD1222 COVID-19 vaccine (dated by TCRdb to about 2021). In terms of the full investigation: TCR sequencing covered 230 or so trial participants: some 210 given two doses of AZD1222 and around 25 given two doses of MenACWY control vaccine. Trial participants were enrolled by age into 18-55, 56-69 and 70-plus year subgroups, with 148, 28 and 57 TCR-sequenced participants respectively.

The CDR3 regions of human TCRbeta chains were subjected to immunosequencing. As for the original processing: TCRs in the repertoires were compared against a reference library of SARS-CoV-2-specific TCRs that had been generated with the MIRA antigen-specificity platform. Breadth was defined as the fraction of unique TCRs that were SARS-CoV-2-associated, and depth was defined as the fraction of total T cells that were SARS-CoV-2-associated. Each spike-specific TCR was assigned to its reactive spike region and to a CD4 or CD8 class using the MIRA data. Log10-transformed breadth and depth values were compared by one-way ANOVA with Sidak's multiple comparisons tests. TCRdb provides this immuneACCESS table in a form limited to in-frame rearrangements. Some clones are lacking; in checked studies, under half of them reflect an unresolved V gene, and why the rest are absent is not known. V and J calls and clone size come straight from that table; D and trimming were deduced from the DNA. A total of roughly 120,000 clones appear in this sample, approximately 89% of them only once. Almost 4.5% of the sample lies in the top ten.

The germline ends are 10 bases apart after V is trimmed by 6 bases and J by 2 bases. The CDR3 numbers 13 residues from cysteine through phenylalanine. The read is trimmed to its CDR3 DNA, 39 bases read in frame from base 1. CDR1 and CDR2 are read off the germline V gene as SNHLY and FYNNEI. What the study reported, not specific to this receptor: Spike-specific TCR breadth and depth rose significantly after two AZD1222 doses compared with day 0 and with MenACWY recipients. Participants were mostly white British, with more females than males. The authors suggested clonal diversity may have been underestimated. The whole spike protein was spanned by vaccine-associated CD4 TCRs, and dominant responses were seen in regions 160-218 and 743-854. Reportedly, close to half of the unique spike-specific TCRs recognized epitopes lying outside the regions that are mutated in the B.1.351 and B.1.1.7 variants. No day 14 peak-response samples were available, so repertoires were characterized only after the peak T cell response. Only a handful of AZD1222 recipients were SARS-CoV-2 seropositive at baseline, limiting conclusions about previously exposed vaccinees. The 56-69-year group was small, and its depth increase did not reach significance, likely because of low power.

This clone was recorded only once. Its antigen has not been determined. Per-base qualities were not stored, and no clone one base away is much larger. Taken with the paper, the label for time point translates to: about 28 days (+/-7) after the second vaccine dose. Because spike-specific TCR depth and breadth did not differ between the two schedules, AZD1222 recipients who got a second dose at roughly 4 weeks were pooled with those who got a second dose at roughly 12 weeks. The vaccinee samples were drawn from two UK trials, COV001 and COV002, one of which was a single-blind randomized controlled phase 2/3 trial testing AZD1222 (ChAdOx1 nCoV-19) in healthy adults. For TCRbeta chain sequencing, PBMC samples from trial participants were taken at day 0 and at day 28 after the second dose.

The sequence came from an adult who received the AZD1222 COVID-19 vaccine. The specimen was peripheral blood, collected 28 days after the second AZD1222 dose. The chain is assembled from TRBV2 and TRBJ1-1; the D gene is possibly TRBD1, with 5 bases matching. At the DNA level, the sequence is TGTGCCAGCAGGGACAATCCAAACACTGAAGCTTTCTTT. This yields the protein CASRDNPNTEAFF.